These T cell receptor beta chains were read from a single sample in a study of blood T cells in healthy people across ages. TCRdb analysed the 5' RACE reads with MiXCR anew, one entry per CDR3 protein. The top ten clones hold roughly 24% of a sample with fewer than 2,000,000 distinct CDR3 sequences, around 40% of them seen once. Sequencing used blood. Receptor source: a human donor in good health. CDR3s include the opening cysteine and the closing phenylalanine or tryptophan. Each record gives: D gene, CDR3 length, V gene, clone size, J gene, CDR3 DNA, CDR3 protein. D genes are given only for firm matches. Rows give clone size only sometimes, using once, few, many, or a class for an expanded clone.

>-|15|TRBV12-3/TRBV12-4|-|TRBJ1-5
TGTGCCAGCAGTTTAGAGGGCAGGGGTGCTCAGCCCCAGCATTTT
CASSLEGRGAQPQHF
>TRBD1|15|TRBV4-2|-|TRBJ2-5
TGTGCCAGCAGCCATGACAGGGGGGGGGGAGAGACCCAGTACTTC
CASSHDRGGGETQYF
>-|14|TRBV20-1|few|TRBJ2-3
TGCAGTGCTAGTATAGCGGCACGCACAGATACGCAGTATTTT
CSASIAARTDTQYF
>-|13|TRBV27|few|TRBJ1-1
TGTGCCAGCAGTTTCCTCGGTTATACTGAAGCTTTCTTT
CASSFLGYTEAFF
>TRBD2|15|TRBV7-2|-|TRBJ2-7
TGTGCCAGCAGCCCCTTTCGCGGGGGGGCCTACGAGCAGTACTTC
CASSPFRGGAYEQYF
>-|12|TRBV28|-|TRBJ1-2
TGTGCCAGCAGCTACTCAGACGGATACTACACCTTC
CASSYSDGYYTF
>-|16|TRBV7-9|few|TRBJ2-3
TGTGCCAGCAGCACCAGTGATACCACCGTGGAAGATACGCAGTATTTT
CASSTSDTTVEDTQYF
>-|14|TRBV20-1|-|TRBJ1-5
TGCAGTGCTAGAGATTCGGGCCCCAATCAGCCCCAGCATTTT
CSARDSGPNQPQHF
>-|16|TRBV9|once|TRBJ2-1
TGTGCCAGCAGCTCCCCAGTGGGAAGCTCCTACAATGAGCAGTTCTTC
CASSSPVGSSYNEQFF
>TRBD1|14|TRBV7-9|few|TRBJ2-7
TGTGCCAGCAGCCAACAGGGGATATCCTACGAGCAGTACTTC
CASSQQGISYEQYF
>-|13|TRBV6-2/TRBV6-3|-|TRBJ2-2
TGTGCCAGCAGTGAAAGAGACACCGGGGAGCTGTTTTTT
CASSERDTGELFF
>-|15|TRBV7-2|-|TRBJ2-3
TGTGCCAGCAGCTTAAATGGGCGTGGCACAGATACGCAGTATTTT
CASSLNGRGTDTQYF
>TRBD1|15|TRBV7-8|few|TRBJ1-5
TGTGCCAGCAGACTAGACAGGGTCGGCAATCAGCCCCAGCATTTT
CASRLDRVGNQPQHF
>-|14|TRBV19|-|TRBJ2-7
TGTGCCACCCAGGACACGATTCTAACCTACGAGCAGTACTTC
CATQDTILTYEQYF
>-|19|TRBV29-1|few|TRBJ2-5
TGCAGCGTTGAAGATCAACACAAAGCAGTAACTCTAGGGGGGGAGACCCAGTACTTC
CSVEDQHKAVTLGGETQYF
>-|17|TRBV6-2/TRBV6-3|-|TRBJ2-1
TGTGCCAGCAGTTACTCGATGGGGGGCAACTCCTACAGTGAGCAGTTCTTC
CASSYSMGGNSYSEQFF
>TRBD1|16|TRBV5-5|few|TRBJ1-2
TGTGCCAGCAGCTCCCGTCCCAGGGGGCCTATCTATGGCTACACCTTC
CASSSRPRGPIYGYTF
>-|14|TRBV20-1|few|TRBJ2-3
TGCAGTGCTGGAAGACACACGAGGACAGATACGCAGTATTTT
CSAGRHTRTDTQYF
>TRBD1|15|TRBV5-1|-|TRBJ1-1
TGCGCCAGCAATGCAGGGGGGGGCGCGAACACTGAAGTTTTCTTT
CASNAGGGANTEVFF
>-|15|TRBV4-1|few|TRBJ1-2
TGCGCCAGCAGCCAAGTCGAAAGGGTTGATTATGGCTACACCTTC
CASSQVERVDYGYTF
>-|15|TRBV6-2/TRBV6-3|-|TRBJ2-3
TGTGCCAGCAGTTACGCGGCGGGGCGGACAGATACGCAGTATTTT
CASSYAAGRTDTQYF
>-|13|TRBV27|-|TRBJ1-2
TGTGCCAACAGTTTGGGGGGGGACTATGGCTACACCTTC
CANSLGGDYGYTF
>-|14|TRBV7-2|-|TRBJ2-3
TGTGCCAGCAGCTCCAACCGGGCCCCCGATACGCAGTATTTT
CASSSNRAPDTQYF
>TRBD1|17|TRBV24-1|-|TRBJ1-2
TGTGCCACCAGTGATGGACGGACAGGGGGAGTGGAATATGGCTACACCTTC
CATSDGRTGGVEYGYTF
>TRBD2|17|TRBV10-3|-|TRBJ2-3
TGTGCCATCAGTGAGAAAGCTAGCGGGGGATTCACAGATACGCAGTATTTT
CAISEKASGGFTDTQYF
>-|18|TRBV7-2|-|TRBJ2-4
TGTGCCAGCAGCTTATATACCGAAGGGAACCTAGCCAAAAACATTCAGTACTTC
CASSLYTEGNLAKNIQYF
>-|14|TRBV11-2|-|TRBJ2-3
TGTGCCAGCAGCTTGGGACCCGGGTTAGATACGCAGTATTTT
CASSLGPGLDTQYF
>TRBD1|13|TRBV20-1|-|TRBJ1-1
TGCAGTGCAGACAGGGGGCAGAGCACTGAAGCTTTCTTT
CSADRGQSTEAFF
>-|14|TRBV9|few|TRBJ1-1
TGTGCCAGCAGCGTAGCAGGGTTGGGCACTGAAGCTTTCTTT
CASSVAGLGTEAFF
>TRBD2|16|TRBV7-3|-|TRBJ2-3
TGTGCCAGCAGCTTAACGGGAGGGAGATCCACAGATACGCAGTATTTT
CASSLTGGRSTDTQYF
>-|13|TRBV30|many|TRBJ1-1
TGTGCCGCTCGGATGAGATTGGACACTGAAGCTTTCTTT
CAARMRLDTEAFF
>TRBD1|16|TRBV7-2|-|TRBJ1-2
TGTGCCAGCAGCTTTGGGGGGACAGGGAGATTCTATGGCTACACCTTC
CASSFGGTGRFYGYTF
>-|13|TRBV3-1|-|TRBJ2-2
TGTGCCAGCAGTCAAAGGGGTCCCGGGGAGCTGTTTTTT
CASSQRGPGELFF
>-|14|TRBV7-6|-|TRBJ2-1
TGTGCCAGCAGCCCTAGACCCGTTGGTAATGAGCAGTTCTTC
CASSPRPVGNEQFF
>TRBD1|12|TRBV10-3|few|TRBJ2-2
TGTGCCGCGACAGGGACCACCAGGGGGCTGTTTTTT
CAATGTTRGLFF
>-|15|TRBV4-3|-|TRBJ2-3
TGCGCCAGCAGCCAAGATTTAGGGGTCGAAGATACGCAGTATTTT
CASSQDLGVEDTQYF